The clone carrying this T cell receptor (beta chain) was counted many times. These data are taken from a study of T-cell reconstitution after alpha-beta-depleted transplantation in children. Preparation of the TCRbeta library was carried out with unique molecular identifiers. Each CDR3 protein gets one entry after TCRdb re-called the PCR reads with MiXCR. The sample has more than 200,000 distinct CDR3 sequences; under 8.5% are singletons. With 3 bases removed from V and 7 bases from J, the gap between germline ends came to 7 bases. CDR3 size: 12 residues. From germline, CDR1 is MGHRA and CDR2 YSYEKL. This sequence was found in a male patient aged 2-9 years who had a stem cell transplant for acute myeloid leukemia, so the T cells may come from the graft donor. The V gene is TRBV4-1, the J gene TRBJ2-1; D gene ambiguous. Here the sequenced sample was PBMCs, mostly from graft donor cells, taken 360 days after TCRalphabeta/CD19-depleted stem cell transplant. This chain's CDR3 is CASSQVVNEQFF. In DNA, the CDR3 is TGCGCCAGCAGCCAGGTTGTAAATGAGCAGTTCTTC.